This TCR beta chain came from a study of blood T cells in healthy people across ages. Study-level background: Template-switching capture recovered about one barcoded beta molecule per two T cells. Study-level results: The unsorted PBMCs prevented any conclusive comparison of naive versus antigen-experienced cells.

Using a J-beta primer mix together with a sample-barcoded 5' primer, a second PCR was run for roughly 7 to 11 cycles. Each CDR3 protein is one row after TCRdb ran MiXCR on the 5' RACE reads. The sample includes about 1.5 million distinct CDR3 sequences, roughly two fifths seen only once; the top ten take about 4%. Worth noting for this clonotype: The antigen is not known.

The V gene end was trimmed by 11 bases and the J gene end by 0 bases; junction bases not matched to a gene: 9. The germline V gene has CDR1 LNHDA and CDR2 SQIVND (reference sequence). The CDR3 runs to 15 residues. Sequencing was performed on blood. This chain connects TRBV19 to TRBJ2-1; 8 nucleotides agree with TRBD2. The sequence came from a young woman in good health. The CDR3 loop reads CAHPGGESSYNEQFF. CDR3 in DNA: TGTGCCCACCCGGGAGGGGAAAGCTCCTACAATGAGCAGTTCTTC.